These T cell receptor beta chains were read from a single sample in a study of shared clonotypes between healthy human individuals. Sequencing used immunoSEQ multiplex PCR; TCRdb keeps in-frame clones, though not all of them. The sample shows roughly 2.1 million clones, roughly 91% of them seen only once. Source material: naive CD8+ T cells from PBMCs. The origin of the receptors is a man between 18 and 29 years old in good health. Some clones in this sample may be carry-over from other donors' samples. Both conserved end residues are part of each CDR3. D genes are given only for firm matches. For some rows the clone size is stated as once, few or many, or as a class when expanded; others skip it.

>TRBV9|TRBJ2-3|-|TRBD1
TGTGCCAGCAGGACCGGACAGGGCACAGATACGCAGTATTTT
CASRTGQGTDTQYF
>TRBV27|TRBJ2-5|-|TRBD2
TGTGCCAGCAGTTTAGGGGCGGGAGTTCAGACCCAGTACTTC
CASSLGAGVQTQYF
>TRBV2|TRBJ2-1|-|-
TGTGCCAGCAGAGAAGCGGGTAACTCCTACAATGAGCAGTTCTTC
CASREAGNSYNEQFF
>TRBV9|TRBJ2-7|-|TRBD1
TGTGCCAGCAGCGACGGACAGGGGAACGAGCAGTACTTC
CASSDGQGNEQYF
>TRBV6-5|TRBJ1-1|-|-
TGTGCCAGCAGTTACCGACTAAGGGAGAGGAACACTGAAGCTTTCTTT
CASSYRLRERNTEAFF
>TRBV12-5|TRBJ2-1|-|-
TGTGCTAGTGGTTTGGTCCAGACGAGTGAGCAGTTCTTC
CASGLVQTSEQFF
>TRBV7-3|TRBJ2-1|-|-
TGTGCCAGCAGTTACTACTTCAGGGGCGGTCCGGAGAATGAGCAGTTCTTC
CASSYYFRGGPENEQFF
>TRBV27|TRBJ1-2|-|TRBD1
TGTGCCAGCAGGTTCCTCGGGACAGGGGCTTATGGCTACACCTTC
CASRFLGTGAYGYTF
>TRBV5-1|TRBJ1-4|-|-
TGCGCCAGCAGCTTGAGTCCCTACGAAAAACTGTTTTTT
CASSLSPYEKLFF
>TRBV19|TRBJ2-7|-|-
TGTGCCAGTAGTCTCGGACCGCAGCACACCTACGAGCAGTACTTC
CASSLGPQHTYEQYF
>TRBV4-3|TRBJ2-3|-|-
TGCGCCAGCAGCCAAGATTTAAGGGCAGTCCCAGATACGCAGTATTTT
CASSQDLRAVPDTQYF
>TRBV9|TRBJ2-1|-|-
TGTGCCAGCAGCGTAGGGGCAGGCAATGAGCAGTTCTTC
CASSVGAGNEQFF
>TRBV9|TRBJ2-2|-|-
TGTGCCAGCAGCGTATATCCCCCGGCGGACACCGGGGAGCTGTTTTTT
CASSVYPPADTGELFF
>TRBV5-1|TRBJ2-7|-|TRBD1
TGCGCCAGCAGCTTGGATTGGGACAGGACTTCCTACGAGCAGTACTTC
CASSLDWDRTSYEQYF
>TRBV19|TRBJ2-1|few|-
TGTGCCAGTAGTACTTCCAGCGAGCAGTTCTTC
CASSTSSEQFF
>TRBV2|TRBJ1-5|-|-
TGTGCCAGCAGTGATGTCCAGCCCCAGCATTTT
CASSDVQPQHF
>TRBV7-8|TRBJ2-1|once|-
TGTGCCAGCATCACAGGGAATACCTACAATGAGCAGTTCTTC
CASITGNTYNEQFF
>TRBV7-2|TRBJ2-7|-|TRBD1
TGTGCCAGCAGCTTGGCCGGGACAGGGAGTATGACCGAGCAGTACTTC
CASSLAGTGSMTEQYF
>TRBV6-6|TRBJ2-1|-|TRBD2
TGTGCCAGCAGTTACGGGACTAGCGATCAGTTCTTC
CASSYGTSDQFF
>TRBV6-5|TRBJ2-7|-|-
TGTGCCAGCAGTTACGAACAGCTTAGCTCCTACGAGCAGTACTTC
CASSYEQLSSYEQYF
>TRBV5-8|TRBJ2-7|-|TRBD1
TGTGCCAGCAGCTTGAGTTGGACAGGGATCTACGAGCAGTACTTC
CASSLSWTGIYEQYF
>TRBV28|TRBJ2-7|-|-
TGTGCCAGCAGTTTCGACAGTTACGAGCAGTACTTC
CASSFDSYEQYF
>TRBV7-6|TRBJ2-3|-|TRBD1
TGTGCCAGCAGCCTAGGGACAGGGGGCGTGGATACGCAGTATTTT
CASSLGTGGVDTQYF
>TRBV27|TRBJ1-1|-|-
TGTGCCAGCAGTTTAGGGGGGCTGATCACTGAAGCTTTCTTT
CASSLGGLITEAFF
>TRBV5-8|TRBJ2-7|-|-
TGTGCCACGACAGACACTACCTACGAGCAGTACTTC
CATTDTTYEQYF
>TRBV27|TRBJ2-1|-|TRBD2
TGTGCCAGCAGTTCGTACAGCGGGGCGAACAATGAGCAGTTCTTC
CASSSYSGANNEQFF
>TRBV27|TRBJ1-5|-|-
TGTGCCAGCAGTTTAATTGGCAGTTTAAGTCAGCCCCAGCATTTT
CASSLIGSLSQPQHF
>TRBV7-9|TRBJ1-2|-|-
TGTGCCAGCAGGTCAGATCTGGTTTTCAATGGCTACACCTTC
CASRSDLVFNGYTF
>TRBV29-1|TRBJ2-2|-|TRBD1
TGCAGCGCCGCCGGGACAGGGTTGTCCGGGGAGCTGTTTTTT
CSAAGTGLSGELFF
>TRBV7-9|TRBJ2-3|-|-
TGTGCCAGCAGCTTGTTGCGGTCTCGGACAGATACGCAGTATTTT
CASSLLRSRTDTQYF
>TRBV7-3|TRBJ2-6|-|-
TGTGCCAGCAGCTCAAGGCCGGAAAGCTCTGGGGCCAACGTCCTGACTTTC
CASSSRPESSGANVLTF
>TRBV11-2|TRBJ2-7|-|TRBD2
TGTGCCAGCAGGGGACTAGCGGGAGCGCGGGGCTCCTACGAGCAGTACTTC
CASRGLAGARGSYEQYF
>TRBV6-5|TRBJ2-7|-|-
TGTGCCAGCGCCAGGGGCCAGGTGTCCTCCTACGAGCAGTACTTC
CASARGQVSSYEQYF
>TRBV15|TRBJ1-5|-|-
TGTGCCACCAGCAGAGTTGTCAATCAGCCCCAGCATTTT
CATSRVVNQPQHF
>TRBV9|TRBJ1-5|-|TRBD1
TGTGCCAGCAGCGTTACAGGGGCCATAAATCAGCCCCAGCATTTT
CASSVTGAINQPQHF
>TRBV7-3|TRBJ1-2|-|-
TGTGCCAGCACTTGGAGGGACTTATCTAACTATGGCTACACCTTC
CASTWRDLSNYGYTF
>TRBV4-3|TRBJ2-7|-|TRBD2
TGCGCCAGCAGCCATAGTAGCGGGAGAGGAACCTACGAGCAGTACTTC
CASSHSSGRGTYEQYF
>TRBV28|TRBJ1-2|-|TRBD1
TGTGCCAGCAGCGCCTTGGACAGGGCTGGCGGCTACACCTTC
CASSALDRAGGYTF
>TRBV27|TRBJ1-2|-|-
TGTGCCAGCAGTTTCCGGGACCAAAGCTATGGCTACACCTTC
CASSFRDQSYGYTF
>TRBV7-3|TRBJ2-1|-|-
TGTGCCAGCAGCTTAACGGGTGGAGCGGGTGAGCAGTTCTTC
CASSLTGGAGEQFF
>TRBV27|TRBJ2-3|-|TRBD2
TGTGCCAGCAGTCGCTTACTAGCGCTTGGGCCAGATACGCAGTATTTT
CASSRLLALGPDTQYF
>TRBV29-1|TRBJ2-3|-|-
TGCAGCGTTCCAAGGACAGGCGGGATCCTCACAGATACGCAGTATTTT
CSVPRTGGILTDTQYF
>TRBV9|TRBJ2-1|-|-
TGTGCCAGCAGCCCTCTGTGGGGACTCAACAATGAGCAGTTCTTC
CASSPLWGLNNEQFF
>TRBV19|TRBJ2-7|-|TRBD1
TGTGCCAGTAGTGTCCGGGACAGCTACTACGAGCAGTACTTC
CASSVRDSYYEQYF
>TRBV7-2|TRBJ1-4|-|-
TGTGCCAGCAGCTTGGGGGGGCGATTCAACGAAAAACTGTTTTTT
CASSLGGRFNEKLFF